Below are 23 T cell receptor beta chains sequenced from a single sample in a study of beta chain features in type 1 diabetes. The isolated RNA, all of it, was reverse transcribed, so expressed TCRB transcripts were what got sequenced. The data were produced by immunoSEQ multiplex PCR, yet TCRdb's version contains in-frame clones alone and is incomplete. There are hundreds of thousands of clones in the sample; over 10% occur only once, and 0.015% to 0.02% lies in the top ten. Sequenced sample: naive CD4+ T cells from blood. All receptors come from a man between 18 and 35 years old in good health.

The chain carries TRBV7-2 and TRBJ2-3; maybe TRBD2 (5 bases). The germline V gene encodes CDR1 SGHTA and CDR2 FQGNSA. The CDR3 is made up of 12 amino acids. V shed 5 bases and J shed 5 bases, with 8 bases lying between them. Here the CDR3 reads CASSTSGDTQYF. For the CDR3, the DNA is TGTGCCAGCAGCACAAGCGGAGATACGCAGTATTTT.

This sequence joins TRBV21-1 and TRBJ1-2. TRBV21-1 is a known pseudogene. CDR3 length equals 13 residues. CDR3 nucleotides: TGTGCCAGCAGCAAACCCGAGAACTATGGCTACACCTTC. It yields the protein CASSKPENYGYTF.

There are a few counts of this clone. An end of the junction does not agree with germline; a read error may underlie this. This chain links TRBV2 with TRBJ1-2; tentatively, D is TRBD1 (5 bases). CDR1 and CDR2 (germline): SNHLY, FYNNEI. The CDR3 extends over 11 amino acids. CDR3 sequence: CASSSFREPFF. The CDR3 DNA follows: TGTGCCAGCAGTTCCTTCAGGGAACCCTTCTTC.

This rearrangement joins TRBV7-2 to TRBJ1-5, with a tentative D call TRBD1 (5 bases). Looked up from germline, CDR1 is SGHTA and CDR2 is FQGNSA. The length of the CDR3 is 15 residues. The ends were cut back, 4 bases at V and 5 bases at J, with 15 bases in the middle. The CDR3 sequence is CASSSVTGGDQPQHF. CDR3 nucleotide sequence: TGTGCCAGCAGCTCGGTCACGGGGGGAGATCAGCCCCAGCATTTT. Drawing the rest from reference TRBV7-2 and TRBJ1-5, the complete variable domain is GAGVSQSPSNKVTEKGKDVELRCDPISGHTALYWYRQSLGQGLEFLIYFQGNSAPDKSGLPSDRFSAERTGGSVSTLTIQRTQQEDSAVYLCASSSVTGGDQPQHFGDGTRLSIL.

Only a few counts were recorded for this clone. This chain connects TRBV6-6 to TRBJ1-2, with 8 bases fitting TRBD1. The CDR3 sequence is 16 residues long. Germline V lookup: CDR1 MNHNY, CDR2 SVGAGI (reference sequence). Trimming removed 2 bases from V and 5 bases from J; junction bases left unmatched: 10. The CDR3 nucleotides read TGTGCCAGCAGTTACCCCCGGGACAGGACACTTTATGGCTACACCTTC. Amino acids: CASSYPRDRTLYGYTF.

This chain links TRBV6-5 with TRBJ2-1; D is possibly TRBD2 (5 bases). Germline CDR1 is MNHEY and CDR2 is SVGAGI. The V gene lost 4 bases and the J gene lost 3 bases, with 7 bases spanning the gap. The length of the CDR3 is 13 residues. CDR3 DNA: TGTGCCAGCAGTTCCCGGGGCTACAATGAGCAGTTCTTC. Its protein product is CASSSRGYNEQFF.

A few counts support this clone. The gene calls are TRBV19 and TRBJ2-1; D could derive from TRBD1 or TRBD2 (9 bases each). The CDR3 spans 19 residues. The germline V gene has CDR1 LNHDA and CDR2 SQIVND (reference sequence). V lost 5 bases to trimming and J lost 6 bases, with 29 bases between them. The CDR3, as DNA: TGTGCCAGTAGTTTGACCGGGACAGGGTCGCTAGCGGGACGCAATGAGCAGTTCTTC. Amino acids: CASSLTGTGSLAGRNEQFF.

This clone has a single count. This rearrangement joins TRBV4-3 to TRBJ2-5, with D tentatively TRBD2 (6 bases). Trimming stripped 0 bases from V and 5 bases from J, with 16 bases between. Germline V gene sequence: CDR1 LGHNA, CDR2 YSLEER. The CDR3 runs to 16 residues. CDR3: CASSQEGKGRWETQYF. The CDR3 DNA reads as TGCGCCAGCAGCCAAGAGGGGAAGGGGAGGTGGGAGACCCAGTACTTC.

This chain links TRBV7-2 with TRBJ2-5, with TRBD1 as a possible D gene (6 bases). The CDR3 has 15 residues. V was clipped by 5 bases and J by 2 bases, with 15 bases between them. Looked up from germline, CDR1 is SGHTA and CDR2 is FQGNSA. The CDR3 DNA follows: TGTGCCAGCAGCCAAGCCGGGACAATGCAAGAGACCCAGTACTTC. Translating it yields CASSQAGTMQETQYF.

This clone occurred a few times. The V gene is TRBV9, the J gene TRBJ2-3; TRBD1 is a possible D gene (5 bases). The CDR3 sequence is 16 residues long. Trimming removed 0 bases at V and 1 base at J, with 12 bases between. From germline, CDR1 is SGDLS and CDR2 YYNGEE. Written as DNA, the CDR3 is TGTGCCAGCAGCGTAGTGCCGGACACCCGCACAGATACGCAGTATTTT. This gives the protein CASSVVPDTRTDTQYF.

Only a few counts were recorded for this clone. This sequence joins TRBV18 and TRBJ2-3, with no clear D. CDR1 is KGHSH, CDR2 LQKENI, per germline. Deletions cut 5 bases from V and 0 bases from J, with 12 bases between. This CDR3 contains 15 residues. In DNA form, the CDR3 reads TGTGCCAGCTCAGGCACAGTTTCTAGCACAGATACGCAGTATTTT. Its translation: CASSGTVSSTDTQYF.

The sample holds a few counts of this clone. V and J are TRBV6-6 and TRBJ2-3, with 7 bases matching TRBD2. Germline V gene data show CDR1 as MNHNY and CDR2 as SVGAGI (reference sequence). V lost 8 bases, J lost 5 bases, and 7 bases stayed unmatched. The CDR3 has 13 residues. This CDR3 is CASGGVGGDTQYF. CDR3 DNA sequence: TGTGCCAGCGGGGGGGTTGGGGGAGATACGCAGTATTTT.

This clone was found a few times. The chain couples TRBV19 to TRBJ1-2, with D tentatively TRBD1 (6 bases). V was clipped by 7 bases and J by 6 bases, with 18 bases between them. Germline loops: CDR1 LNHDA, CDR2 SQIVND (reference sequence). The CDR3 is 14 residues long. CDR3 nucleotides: TGTGCCAGTATGTTGGACAGAAGTTTTCATGGCTACACCTTC. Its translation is CASMLDRSFHGYTF. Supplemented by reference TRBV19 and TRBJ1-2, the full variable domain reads DGGITQSPKYLFRKEGQNVTLSCEQNLNHDAMYWYRQDPGQGLRLIYYSQIVNDFQKGDIAEGYSVSREKKESFPLTVTSAQKNPTAFYLCASMLDRSFHGYTFGSGTRLTVV.

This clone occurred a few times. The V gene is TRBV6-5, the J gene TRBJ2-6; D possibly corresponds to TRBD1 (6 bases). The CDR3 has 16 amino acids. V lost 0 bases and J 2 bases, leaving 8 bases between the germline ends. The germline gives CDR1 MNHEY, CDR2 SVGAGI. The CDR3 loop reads CASSYSSGAGANVLTF. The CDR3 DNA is TGTGCCAGCAGTTACTCCTCAGGGGCTGGGGCCAACGTCCTGACTTTC.

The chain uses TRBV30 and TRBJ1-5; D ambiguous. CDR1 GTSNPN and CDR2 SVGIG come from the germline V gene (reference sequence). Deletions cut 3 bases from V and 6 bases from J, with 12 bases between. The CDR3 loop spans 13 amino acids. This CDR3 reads CAWSPRGGQPQHF. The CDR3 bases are TGTGCCTGGAGCCCCCGAGGTGGTCAGCCCCAGCATTTT.

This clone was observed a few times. The CDR3 bases are TGTGCCAGCAGTTTACAGGGCGGCGGCTACACCTTC. Residues: CASSLQGGGYTF. The chain employs TRBV28 and TRBJ1-2; maybe TRBD1 (5 bases). This CDR3 comprises 12 residues. V was cut by 2 bases and J by 8 bases, with 9 bases left in between. Germline assignment: CDR1 MDHEN and CDR2 SYDVKM.

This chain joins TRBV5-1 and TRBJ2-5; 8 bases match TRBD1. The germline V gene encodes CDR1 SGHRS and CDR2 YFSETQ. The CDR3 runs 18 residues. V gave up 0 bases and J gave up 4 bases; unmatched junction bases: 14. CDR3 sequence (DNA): TGCGCCAGCAGCTTGGCCGCAGGGGGCGGTGGTATTGGAGAGACCCAGTACTTC. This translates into CASSLAAGGGGIGETQYF.

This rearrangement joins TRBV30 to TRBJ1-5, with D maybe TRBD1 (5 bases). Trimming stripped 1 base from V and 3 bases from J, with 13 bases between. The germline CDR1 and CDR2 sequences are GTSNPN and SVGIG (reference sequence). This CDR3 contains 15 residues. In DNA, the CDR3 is TGTGCCTGGAGTGCTAGGGGACTCCTCAATCAGCCCCAGCATTTT. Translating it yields CAWSARGLLNQPQHF.

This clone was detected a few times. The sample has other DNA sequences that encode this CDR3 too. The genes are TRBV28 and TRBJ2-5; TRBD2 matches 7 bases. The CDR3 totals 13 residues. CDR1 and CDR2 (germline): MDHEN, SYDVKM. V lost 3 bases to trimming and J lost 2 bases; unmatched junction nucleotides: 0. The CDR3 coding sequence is TGTGCCAGCAGTTTGGGGGGGCAAGAGACCCAGTACTTC. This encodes CASSLGGQETQYF.

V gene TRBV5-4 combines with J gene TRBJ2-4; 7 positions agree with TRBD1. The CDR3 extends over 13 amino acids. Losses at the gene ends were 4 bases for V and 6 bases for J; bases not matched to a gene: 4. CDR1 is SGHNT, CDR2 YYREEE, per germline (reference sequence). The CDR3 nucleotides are TGTGCCAGCAGCCCCGGGACAGTAAACATTCAGTACTTC. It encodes CASSPGTVNIQYF.

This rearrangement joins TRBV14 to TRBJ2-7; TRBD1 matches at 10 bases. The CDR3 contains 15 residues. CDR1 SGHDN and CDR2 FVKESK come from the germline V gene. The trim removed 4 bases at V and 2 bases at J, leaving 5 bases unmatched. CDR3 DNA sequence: TGTGCCAGCAGCCTTACCGGGACAGGGGCCTACGAGCAGTACTTC. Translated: CASSLTGTGAYEQYF.

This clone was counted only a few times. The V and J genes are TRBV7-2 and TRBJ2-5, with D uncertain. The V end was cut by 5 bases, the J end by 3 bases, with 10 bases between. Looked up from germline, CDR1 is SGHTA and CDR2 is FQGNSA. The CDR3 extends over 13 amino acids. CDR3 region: CASSITREETQYF. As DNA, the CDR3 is TGTGCCAGCAGCATCACCCGCGAAGAGACCCAGTACTTC.

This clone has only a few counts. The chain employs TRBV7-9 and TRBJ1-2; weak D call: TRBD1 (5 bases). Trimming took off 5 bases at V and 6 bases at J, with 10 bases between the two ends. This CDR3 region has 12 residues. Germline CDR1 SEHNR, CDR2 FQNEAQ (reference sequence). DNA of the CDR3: TGTGCCAGCAGCGCTGACAGAAATGGCTACACCTTC. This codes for CASSADRNGYTF.